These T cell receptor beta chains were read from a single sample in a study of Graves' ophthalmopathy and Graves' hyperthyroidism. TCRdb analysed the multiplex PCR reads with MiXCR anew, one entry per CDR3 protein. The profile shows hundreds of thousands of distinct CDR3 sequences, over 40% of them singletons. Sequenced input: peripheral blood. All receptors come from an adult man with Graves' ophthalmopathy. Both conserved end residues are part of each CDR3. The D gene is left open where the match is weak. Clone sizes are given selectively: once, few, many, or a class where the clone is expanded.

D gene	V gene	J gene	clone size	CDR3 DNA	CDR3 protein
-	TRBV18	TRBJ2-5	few	TGTGCCAGCTCAACCGGGACCCAAGAGACCCAGTACTTC	CASSTGTQETQYF
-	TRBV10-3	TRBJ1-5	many	TGTGCCATCAGTGAGTCCACAGGGATCGGTCAGCCCCAGCATTTT	CAISESTGIGQPQHF
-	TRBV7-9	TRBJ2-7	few	TGTGCCAGCAGCTCCCCAGCAGGGGCCCCATACGAGCAGTACTTC	CASSSPAGAPYEQYF
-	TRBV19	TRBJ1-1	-	TGTGCCAGTACCATGGCCGGGGCAGCTTTCTTT	CASTMAGAAFF
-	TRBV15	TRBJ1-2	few	TGTGCCCCATACGTTGCGGGGTCTTATGGCTACACCTTC	CAPYVAGSYGYTF
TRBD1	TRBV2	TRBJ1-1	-	TGTGCCAGCAGTGAGGACAGGGTGGACACTGAAGCTTTCTTT	CASSEDRVDTEAFF
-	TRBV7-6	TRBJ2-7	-	TGTGCCAGCAGCCTCTTCGGGAGTCTAAACGAGCAGTACTTC	CASSLFGSLNEQYF
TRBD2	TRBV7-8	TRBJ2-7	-	TGCGCCAGCAGCCAAGCGGGGCGGGGCCCTTCGTTGGACGAGCAGTACTTC	CASSQAGRGPSLDEQYF
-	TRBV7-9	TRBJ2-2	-	TGTGCCAGCAGCCAGGCGCTAGCCCCCGGGGAGCTGTTTTTT	CASSQALAPGELFF
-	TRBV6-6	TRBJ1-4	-	TGTGCCAGCAGTTACTCGGGTACTAATGAAAAACTGTTTTTT	CASSYSGTNEKLFF
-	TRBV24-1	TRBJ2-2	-	TGTGCCACCTCACCCTCGGCGGACCGGTCGCCCGGGGAGCTGTTTTTT	CATSPSADRSPGELFF
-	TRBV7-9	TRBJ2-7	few	TGCGCCAGCAGCCAGGATACAGACGCCTACGAGCAGTACTTC	CASSQDTDAYEQYF
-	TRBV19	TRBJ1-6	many	TGTGCCAGTAGAAAGGGACAAGATAATTCACCCCTCCACTTT	CASRKGQDNSPLHF
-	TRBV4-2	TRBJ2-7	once	TGTGCCGGCAGCCAAGATTTGCGTCCGCCCCCCTACGAGCAGTACTTC	CAGSQDLRPPPYEQYF
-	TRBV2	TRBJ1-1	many	TGTGCCAGCATCCCTAAGGGGCATGATACTGAAGCTTTCTTT	CASIPKGHDTEAFF
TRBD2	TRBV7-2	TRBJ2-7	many	TGTGCCAGCAGCAGGGTAGCGGGATCACTATACGAGCAGTACTTC	CASSRVAGSLYEQYF
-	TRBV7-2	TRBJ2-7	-	TGTGCCAGCAGCGGGAAGACAGGGAGGGCCTACGAGCAGTACTTC	CASSGKTGRAYEQYF
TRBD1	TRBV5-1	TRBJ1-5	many	TGCGCCAGCAGCGAGACAGGGCCTGAGCCCCAGCATTTT	CASSETGPEPQHF
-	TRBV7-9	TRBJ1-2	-	TGTGCCAGCAGCTTAGGTGGGCTCGGGGATGGCTATGGCTACACCTTC	CASSLGGLGDGYGYTF
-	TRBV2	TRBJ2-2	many	TGTGCCAGCAGAACAGGGTTGGGTACCGGGGAGCTGTTTTTT	CASRTGLGTGELFF
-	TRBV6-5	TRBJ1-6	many	TGTGCCAGCAGTACAGGGTATAATTCACCCCTCCACTTT	CASSTGYNSPLHF
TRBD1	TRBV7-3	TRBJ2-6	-	TGTGCCAGCAGCTCCGGCGGCGGACAGGGGAGCACTGGGGCCAACGTCCTGACTTTC	CASSSGGGQGSTGANVLTF
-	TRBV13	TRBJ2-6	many	TGTGCCAGCAGCTCCGTTCTCACTGGGGCCAACGTCCTGACTTTC	CASSSVLTGANVLTF
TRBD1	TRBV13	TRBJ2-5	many	TGTGCCAGCAGCTTAAGGGGGCCGAGGGAGACCCAGTACTTC	CASSLRGPRETQYF
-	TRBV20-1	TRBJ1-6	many	TGCAGTGCCCGGGAGGGAACCCAACCCCTCCACTTT	CSAREGTQPLHF
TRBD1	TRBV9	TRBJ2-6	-	TGTGCCAGCAGCGCCAGACAGGGTTTAGGTGGGGCCAACGTCCTGACTTTC	CASSARQGLGGANVLTF
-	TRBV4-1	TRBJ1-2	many	TGCGCCAGCAGCCTACAGGGAAGTACTGGGGGCTACACCTTC	CASSLQGSTGGYTF
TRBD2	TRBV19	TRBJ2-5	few	TGTGCCAGTAGTGCGCTGACTAGCGGGAGTTGGGAGACCCAGTACTTC	CASSALTSGSWETQYF
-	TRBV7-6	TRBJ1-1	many	TGTGCCAGCAGCTTAGCTCGGACGAGTGAAGCTTTCTTT	CASSLARTSEAFF
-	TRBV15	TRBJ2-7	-	TGTGCCACCAGCAGAGTTTGGGACTCAGGTGGGGAGCAGTACTTC	CATSRVWDSGGEQYF
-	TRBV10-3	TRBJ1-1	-	TGTGCCATCAGCGGGGGGTATAGGGGCACTGAAGCTTTCTTT	CAISGGYRGTEAFF
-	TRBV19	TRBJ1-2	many	TGTGCCAGTAGCTTCCTCGAGACAGCGAACTATGGCTACACCTTC	CASSFLETANYGYTF
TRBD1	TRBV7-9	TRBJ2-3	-	TGTGCCAGCAGCCAAGGACAGGGCCACACAGATACGCAGTATTTT	CASSQGQGHTDTQYF
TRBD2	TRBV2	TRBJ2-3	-	TGTGCCAGCACCGCTACTAGCGGGGGGGCGGATACGCAGTATTTT	CASTATSGGADTQYF
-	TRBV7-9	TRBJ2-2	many	TGTGCCAGCAGCTCGGACTGGGACACCGGGGAGCTGTTTTTT	CASSSDWDTGELFF
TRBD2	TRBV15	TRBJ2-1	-	TGTGCCACCAGTTTTCTCACTAGCGGGGGGGGTGAACAGTTCTTC	CATSFLTSGGGEQFF
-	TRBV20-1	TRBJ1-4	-	TGCAGTGCCGTGCTGGGGGGAGGGGAAGTCTGTGCTAATGAAAAACTGTTTTTT	CSAVLGGGEVCANEKLFF
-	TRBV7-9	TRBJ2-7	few	TGTGCCAGCAGCTTAGGCTATGTCGGGAGCTACGAGCAGTACTTC	CASSLGYVGSYEQYF
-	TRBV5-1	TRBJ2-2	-	TGCGCCAGCGGCCTCCAGGGCACCGGGGAGCTGTTTTTT	CASGLQGTGELFF
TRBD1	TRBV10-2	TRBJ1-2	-	TGCGCCAGCAGGTGGACAGGGTACTATGGCTACACCTTC	CASRWTGYYGYTF
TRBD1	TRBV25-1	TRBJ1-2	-	TGTGCCAGCAGCGGCGACAGGGCGAGATTGTTAATAGGCTATGGCTACACCTTC	CASSGDRARLLIGYGYTF
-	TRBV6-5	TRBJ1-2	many	TGTGCCAGCAGTTACTCCCGGACAGCCTATGGCTACACCTTC	CASSYSRTAYGYTF
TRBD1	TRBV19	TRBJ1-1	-	TGTGCCAGTACCCCCCCGGACAGGGGTTGGACTGAAGCTTTCTTT	CASTPPDRGWTEAFF
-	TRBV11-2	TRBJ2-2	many	TGTGCCAGCAGCTCTACGCCCGGGGAGCTGTTTTTT	CASSSTPGELFF
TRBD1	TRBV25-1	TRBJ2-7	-	TGTGCCAGCAGTTTTTCGACAGGGGTGAGCTACGAGCAGTACTTC	CASSFSTGVSYEQYF
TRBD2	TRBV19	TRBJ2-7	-	TGTGCCAGTAGTATGCGGGGGGCGACCTACGAGCAGTACTTC	CASSMRGATYEQYF
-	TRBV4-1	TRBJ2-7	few	TGCGCCAGCAGCCAAGATCGGGCGTTCGGGGAGCAGTACTTC	CASSQDRAFGEQYF
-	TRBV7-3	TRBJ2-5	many	TGTGCCAGCAGCAAAACGGCTAGCCAAGAGACCCAGTACTTC	CASSKTASQETQYF
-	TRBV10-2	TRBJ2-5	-	TGCGCCACCTCAGGGAGTTGGGAGACCCAGTACTTC	CATSGSWETQYF
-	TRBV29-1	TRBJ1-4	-	TGCAGCGACGACGTGTATGAAAAACTGTTTTTT	CSDDVYEKLFF
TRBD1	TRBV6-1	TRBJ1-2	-	TGTGCCAGCAGTCAGAGACAGGGGGCAACGGAAGGCTACACCTTC	CASSQRQGATEGYTF